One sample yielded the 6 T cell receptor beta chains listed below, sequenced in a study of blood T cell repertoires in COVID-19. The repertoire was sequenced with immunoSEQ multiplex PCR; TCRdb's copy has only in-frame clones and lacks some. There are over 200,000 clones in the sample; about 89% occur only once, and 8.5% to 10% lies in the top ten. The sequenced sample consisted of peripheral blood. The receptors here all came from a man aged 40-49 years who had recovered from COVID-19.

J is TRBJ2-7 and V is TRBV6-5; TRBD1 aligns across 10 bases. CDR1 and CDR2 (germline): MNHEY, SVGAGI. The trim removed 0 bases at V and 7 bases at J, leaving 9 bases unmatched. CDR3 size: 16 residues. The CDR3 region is CASSYSQGQGLGEQYF. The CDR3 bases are TGTGCCAGCAGTTACTCCCAGGGACAGGGGTTGGGGGAGCAGTACTTC.

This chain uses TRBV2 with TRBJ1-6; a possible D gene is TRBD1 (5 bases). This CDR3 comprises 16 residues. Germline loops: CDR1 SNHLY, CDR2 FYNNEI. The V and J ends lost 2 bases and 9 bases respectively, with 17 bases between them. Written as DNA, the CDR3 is TGTGCCAGCAGTGAATTTGGGGCAGGGCGCCTTTCACCCCTCCACTTT. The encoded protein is CASSEFGAGRLSPLHF.

CDR3 protein: CASSLRTGLPYEQYF. The CDR3 nucleotides read TGTGCCAGCAGCCTGCGGACAGGATTACCCTACGAGCAGTACTTC. The chain carries TRBV7-2 and TRBJ2-7; 7 bases line up with TRBD1. Germline trimming cut 5 bases from V and 2 bases from J; bases unmatched to any gene: 9. There are 15 residues in the CDR3. Per germline, CDR1 SGHTA and CDR2 FQGNSA.

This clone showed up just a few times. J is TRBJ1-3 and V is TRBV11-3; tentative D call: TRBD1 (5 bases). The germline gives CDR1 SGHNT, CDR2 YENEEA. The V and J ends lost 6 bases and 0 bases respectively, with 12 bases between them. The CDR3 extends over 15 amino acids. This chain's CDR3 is CASRKIQASGNTIYF. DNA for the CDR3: TGTGCCAGCAGAAAAATACAGGCCTCTGGAAACACCATATATTTT.

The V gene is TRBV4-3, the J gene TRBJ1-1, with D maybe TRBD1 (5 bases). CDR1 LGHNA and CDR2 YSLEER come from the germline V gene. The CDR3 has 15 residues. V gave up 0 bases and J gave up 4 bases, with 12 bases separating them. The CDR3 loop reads CASSQDGASSTEAFF. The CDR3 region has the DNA TGCGCCAGCAGCCAAGATGGGGCGAGTAGCACTGAAGCTTTCTTT.

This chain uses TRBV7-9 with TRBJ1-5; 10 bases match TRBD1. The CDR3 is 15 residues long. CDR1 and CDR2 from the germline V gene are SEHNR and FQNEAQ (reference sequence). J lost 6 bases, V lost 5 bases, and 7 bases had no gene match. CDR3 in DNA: TGTGCCAGCAGCCCAGAAGGACAGGGGGTTCAGCCCCAGCATTTT. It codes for CASSPEGQGVQPQHF. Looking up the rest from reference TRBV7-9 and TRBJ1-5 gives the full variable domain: DTGVSQNPRHKITKRGQNVTFRCDPISEHNRLYWYRQTLGQGPEFLTYFQNEAQLEKSRLLSDRFSAERPKGSFSTLEIQRTEQGDSAMYLCASSPEGQGVQPQHFGDGTRLSIL.